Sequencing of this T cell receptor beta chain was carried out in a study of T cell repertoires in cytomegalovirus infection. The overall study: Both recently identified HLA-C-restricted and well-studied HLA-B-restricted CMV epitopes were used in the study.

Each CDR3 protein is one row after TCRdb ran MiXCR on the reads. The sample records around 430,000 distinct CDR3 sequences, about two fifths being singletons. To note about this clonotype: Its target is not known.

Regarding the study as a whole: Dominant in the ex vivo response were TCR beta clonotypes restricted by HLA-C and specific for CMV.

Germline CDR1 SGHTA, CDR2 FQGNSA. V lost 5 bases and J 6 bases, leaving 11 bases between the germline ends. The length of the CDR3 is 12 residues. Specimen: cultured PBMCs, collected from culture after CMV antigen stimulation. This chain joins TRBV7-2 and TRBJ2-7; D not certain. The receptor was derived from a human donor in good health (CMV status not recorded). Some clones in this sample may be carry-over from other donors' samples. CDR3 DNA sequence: TGTGCCAGCAGCCTGCAAGTTGGCGAGCAGTACTTC. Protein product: CASSLQVGEQYF.